Sequencing of this TCR beta chain was carried out in a study of response to subunit inactivated influenza vaccine (dated by TCRdb to about 2018). Turning to the overall study: The study used deep quantitative T cell receptor repertoire profiling to track responses to a trivalent subunit inactivated influenza vaccine. What the research found in general, with its limitations: According to the authors, only a limited number of new T cells may be recruited by each seasonal influenza vaccination.

Inclusive of the bounding cysteine and phenylalanine, the CDR3 is 12 residues long. The read is trimmed to its CDR3 DNA, 36 bases read in frame from base 1. V and J are truncated by 6 bases and 0 bases respectively, leaving an intervening sequence of 8 bases. Per the germline V gene, SQVTM is the CDR1 and ANQGSEA is the CDR2. This clonotype was found a few times. Its recognized antigen is unknown. No qualities accompany the bases; no much larger clone lies one base away. Library construction relied on RT-PCR. Sequencing was performed on an Illumina HiSeq 2500. TCRdb trimmed public reads at Q25 via fastp, called clones via MiXCR and kept in-frame beta chains. CDR3 protein sequences are deduplicated, and each keeps its most common genes and DNA. For this sample the table gives over 150,000 distinct CDR3 sequences, of which roughly a tenth were detected only once. The top ten clonotypes cover roughly a third of the sample.

This TCR derives from a man aged 50 to 69 who received an inactivated influenza vaccine. Donor details come from another sample of the same person, matched by shared clones. The sequence links TRBV29-1 to TRBJ1-1, with the D gene not clear enough to name. The source material was CD8+ T cells sorted from PBMCs, sampled less than 25 months after vaccination. The CDR3 region: CSVIGLNTEAFF. The DNA is TGCAGCGTGATCGGGTTGAACACTGAAGCTTTCTTT.